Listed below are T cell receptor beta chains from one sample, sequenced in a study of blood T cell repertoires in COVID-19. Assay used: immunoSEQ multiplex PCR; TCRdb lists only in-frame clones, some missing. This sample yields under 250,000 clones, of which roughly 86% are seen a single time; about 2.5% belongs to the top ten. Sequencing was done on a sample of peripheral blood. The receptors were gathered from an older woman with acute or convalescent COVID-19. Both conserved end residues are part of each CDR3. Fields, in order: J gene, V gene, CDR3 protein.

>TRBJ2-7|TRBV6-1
CASSEVPGTSGTTYEQYF
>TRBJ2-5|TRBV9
CASSAGQGGTETQYF
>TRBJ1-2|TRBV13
CASSLQQSYGYTF
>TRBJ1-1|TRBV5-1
CASSLEGPRNTEAFF
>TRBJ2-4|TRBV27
CASSPSGKNIQYF
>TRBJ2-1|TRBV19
CASSIQGTEINEQFF
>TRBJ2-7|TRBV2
CASISTRGRNEQYF
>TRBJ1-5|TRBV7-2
CASSQGTGGYQPQHF
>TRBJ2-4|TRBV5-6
CASSLGGLLAKNIQYF
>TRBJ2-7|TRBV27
CASSLAGVDSYEQYF
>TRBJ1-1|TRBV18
CASSSGQGTPEAFF
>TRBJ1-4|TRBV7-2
CASSLSQLDSVFF
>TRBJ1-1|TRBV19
CASSIREGITEAFF
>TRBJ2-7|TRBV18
CASSQGQEYEQYF
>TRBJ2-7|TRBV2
CASRIAVNEQYF
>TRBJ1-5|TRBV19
CATKHRGGNQPQHF
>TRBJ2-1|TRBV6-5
CASKVIAGWDEQFF
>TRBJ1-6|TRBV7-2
CASRSTGTYNSPLHF
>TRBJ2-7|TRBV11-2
CASSSLAGAVRSYEQYF
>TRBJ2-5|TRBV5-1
CASSLDSGMETQYF
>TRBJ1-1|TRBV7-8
CASSRSQGLREAFF
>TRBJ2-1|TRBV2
CASKEGLAGTLNEQFF
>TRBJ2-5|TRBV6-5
CASSYGTGGGRETQYF
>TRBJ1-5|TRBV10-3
CAISESPESNQPQHF
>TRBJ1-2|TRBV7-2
CASSLARTGNYGYTF
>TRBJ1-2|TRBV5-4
CASSFVGQGYGYTF
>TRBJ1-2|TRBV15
CATRAGSWNLFYGYTF
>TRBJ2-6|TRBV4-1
CASSRVEGIGANVLTF
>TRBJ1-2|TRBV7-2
CASSSQPGPQGYGYTF
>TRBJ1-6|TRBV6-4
CASSDRGTNSPLHF
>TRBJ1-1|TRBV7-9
CASSSGFGLRMNTEAFF
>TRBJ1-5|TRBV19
CASSSTIQVDSNQPQHF
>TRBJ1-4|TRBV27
CASSLVGAGNEKLFF
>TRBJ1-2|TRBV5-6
CASSSADRYYGYTF
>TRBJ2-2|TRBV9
CASSSRDSNTGELFF
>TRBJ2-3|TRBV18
CASSSYRGSTDTQYF
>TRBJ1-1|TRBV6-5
CASSPLPDRHTEAFF
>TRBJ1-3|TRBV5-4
CASSLDLSSGNTIYF
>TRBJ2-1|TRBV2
CASSEQGSSYNEQFF
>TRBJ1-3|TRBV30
CAWSAGGTGGNTIYF